This T cell receptor (beta chain) was found in a study of identifying expanded T cells in peripheral blood (dated by TCRdb to between 2019 and 2020). Describing the broader study: Technical replicates were generated by sequencing separate aliquots of the same genomic DNA pool, and four replicates were compared pairwise. Results and caveats for the whole study, not just this receptor: Both the number of clones called differentially abundant and the false-positive rate were significantly reduced by the beta-binomial model across all healthy-donor time intervals. The authors expected that biological variance in healthy repertoires might rise further over much longer intervals, such as months to years. Between technical replicates the binomial model flagged about 1.1 differentially abundant clones, whereas over around two weeks the binomial model flagged about 15 and over about 4 weeks approximately 20. For all healthy donors, the variance in clone template counts between roughly 2-week samples rose significantly as total template count increased.

The V end loses 0 bases and the J end loses 0 bases, and a stretch of 15 bases separates them. Counted from cysteine to phenylalanine, this CDR3 has 17 amino acids. Only the CDR3 DNA is retained, 51 bases long and in frame from the first base. As encoded in the germline V gene, CDR1 is SGDLS while CDR2 is YYNGEE. TCRbeta CDR3 regions were profiled with the immunoSEQ Assay using bias-controlled multiplex PCR amplification of genomic DNA. The paper's processing steps were these. The absolute abundance of each unique TCRbeta CDR3 region was quantified after sequences were collapsed and filtered. Differential abundance was tested with two models: a binomial (Fisher-equivalent) model and a beta-binomial model that adds time-dependent variance fitted from healthy donors. Clones with fewer than 5 combined templates were excluded, and clones with Benjamini-Hochberg FDR below 0.01 were called differentially abundant. The form v = (b*log(k)+a)^2 was used to model beta-binomial variance as a function of total template count across the two samples. Sourced from immuneACCESS, this table was stored by TCRdb with only in-frame sequences that have V and J called. A share of the clones is absent; for the studies checked, an unresolved V gene accounts for under half, and the remainder has no known explanation. That table supplies the V and J calls and clone size; D and trimming were determined from the DNA. The sample has under 150,000 clones on record, over 65% of them singletons. The ten largest clones capture around 3.3% of the sample.

This clone came up once. Its antigen is currently not known. Per-nucleotide qualities are absent, and no much larger clonotype sits a single base away. During the collection period, no immune events, such as infections, were documented for the healthy donors. Time-dependent variance in a beta-binomial model of T-cell clone differential abundance was calibrated using healthy-donor blood repertoires as a training cohort. The training cohort included 10 or so healthy donors, of whom 3 were female and 7 were male. An age range of about 29 to 70 years, with an average of roughly 40 years, was recorded for the donors. Whole blood from each healthy donor was obtained from a commercial supplier and was collected at three time points about two weeks apart. Genomic DNA was extracted from unsorted whole blood for immunosequencing.

The sequence was obtained from a person aged 18 to 75 in good health. The chain is encoded by TRBV9 joined to TRBJ1-2; the D gene is possibly TRBD1, with 5 bases matching. The sequencing sample was made of blood. The sequenced DNA: TGTGCCAGCAGCGTAGCTGGGGGGAACGGAGCTAACTATGGCTACACCTTC. The encoded protein is CASSVAGGNGANYGYTF.